These 28 T cell receptor beta chains originate from one sample sequenced in a study of cytomegalovirus exposure and HLA in healthy donors. Method: immunoSEQ multiplex PCR; TCRdb's copy keeps in-frame clones and lacks some. The sample includes 55,000 to 65,000 clones, about nine tenths of them seen just once. The sequenced sample was PBMCs. Receptor source: a man in his late teens or twenties in good health and CMV-seronegative.

The rearrangement joins TRBV7-9 to TRBJ2-2, with 9 positions matching TRBD1. There are 17 residues in the CDR3. Germline V gives CDR1 SEHNR, CDR2 FQNEAQ (reference sequence). Unmatched junction bases numbered 12, after V lost 5 bases and J lost 5 bases. The CDR3 DNA reads as TGTGCCAGCAGCCGTTCGGGACAGGGAAAGTCGACCGGGGAGCTGTTTTTT. Protein sequence: CASSRSGQGKSTGELFF.

The rearrangement links TRBV11-3 to TRBJ2-7; 10 bases line up with TRBD1. Germline lookup yields CDR1 SGHNT and CDR2 YENEEA. The CDR3 sequence is 16 residues long. Trimming at V came to 6 bases and at J to 4 bases, leaving 12 bases not matched to a gene. This CDR3 reads CASSSGTGAKGYEQYF. The DNA for the CDR3 is TGTGCCAGCAGTTCCGGGACAGGGGCTAAGGGTTACGAGCAGTACTTC.

The chain has TRBV4-1 and TRBJ1-2; a weak D match, TRBD1 (5 bases). CDR1 and CDR2 from the germline V gene are MGHRA and YSYEKL. Trimming cost V 4 bases and J 3 bases, with 15 bases left between them. CDR3 size: 15 residues. CDR3 protein: CASSPRGGPDYGYTF. In DNA form, the CDR3 reads TGCGCCAGCAGCCCTAGGGGAGGTCCGGACTATGGCTACACCTTC.

The CDR3 bases are TGTGCCAGCTCAGAAGAGGGGGCAGATAATGAAAAACTGTTTTTT. Translating gives CASSEEGADNEKLFF. V is TRBV18 and J is TRBJ1-4; 7 bases fit TRBD1. Germline loops: CDR1 KGHSH, CDR2 LQKENI. The CDR3 sequence is 15 residues long. V was pared by 5 bases and J by 4 bases, with 7 bases of the junction left unmatched.

The genes are TRBV4-1 and TRBJ2-2; weak D call: TRBD2 (6 bases). Germline V gene sequence: CDR1 MGHRA, CDR2 YSYEKL. V lost 3 bases and J 7 bases, leaving 21 bases between the germline ends. The CDR3 spans 17 residues. CDR3 region: CASSHPSRLGSVGELFF. The DNA for the CDR3 is TGCGCCAGCAGCCACCCCAGCAGACTAGGTTCTGTCGGGGAGCTGTTTTTT.

A remark on this clone: The junction departs from germline at one end; a sequencing error may be responsible. The V call is TRBV7-7, the J call TRBJ2-1, with 7 bases aligning to TRBD2. This CDR3 is 13 amino acids long. Germline V gene data show CDR1 as SSHAT and CDR2 as FNYEAQ (reference sequence). DNA for the CDR3: TGTGCTAGCAGCTTAGCGGGCAACCCTGAGCAGTTCTTC. This sequence encodes CASSLAGNPEQFF.

This sequence joins TRBV6-6 and TRBJ2-7; D is perhaps TRBD2 (6 bases). V was pared by 7 bases and J by 5 bases, with 21 bases between. CDR1 and CDR2 (germline): MNHNY, SVGAGI (reference sequence). The CDR3 spans 15 residues. The CDR3 here is CASTTRQFGGDEQYF. The CDR3 DNA follows: TGTGCCAGCACCACCCGGCAATTCGGAGGGGACGAGCAGTACTTC.

The rearrangement links TRBV6-1 to TRBJ2-3; D is undetermined. This CDR3 spans 11 amino acids. The V gene's germline CDR1 is MNHNS and CDR2 SASEGT. The V end was cut by 5 bases, the J end by 11 bases, with 11 bases between. The CDR3 bases are TGTGCCAGCAGTTATATGTATATGCAGTATTTT. Protein: CASSYMYMQYF.

The V and J genes are TRBV5-1 and TRBJ1-3; 7 bases line up with TRBD1. This CDR3 is 15 amino acids long. Germline CDR1 is SGHRS and CDR2 is YFSETQ. V dropped 4 bases and J dropped 0; count of bases not matched to a gene: 4. CDR3 amino acids: CASSATGNSGNTIYF. CDR3 bases: TGCGCCAGCAGCGCGACAGGGAACTCTGGAAACACCATATATTTT.

The CDR3 is CASSLSGEQFF. The CDR3 DNA reads TGTGCCAGCAGCTTATCCGGGGAGCAGTTCTTC. The chain is built from TRBV11-1 and TRBJ2-1; D ambiguous. Germline CDR1 SGHAT, CDR2 FQDESV (reference sequence). Trimming pared 2 bases from V and 10 bases from J, leaving 6 bases between. CDR3 length: 11 residues.

V usage is TRBV30 and J usage is TRBJ1-4; 9 bases align to TRBD1. This CDR3 has 14 residues. The J segment lost 8 bases and the V segment lost 0 bases, leaving 4 bases of the junction unmatched. Germline CDR1 reads GTSNPN; CDR2 reads SVGIG (reference sequence). DNA for the CDR3: TGTGCCTGGAGTGTACAGGGGGCTCGAGAAAAACTGTTTTTT. It yields the protein CAWSVQGAREKLFF.

The genes are TRBV7-9 and TRBJ1-1; the D is unclear. Deletions cut 4 bases from V and 6 bases from J, with 12 bases between. Germline CDR1 is SEHNR and CDR2 is FQNEAQ (reference sequence). The CDR3 covers 13 residues. The DNA for the CDR3 is TGTGCCAGCAGCTCCAAGCGCGAGGCTGAAGCTTTCTTT. Translation: CASSSKREAEAFF.

The chain carries TRBV7-3 and TRBJ2-3, with 7 bases fitting TRBD2. The CDR3 is made up of 15 amino acids. CDR1 SGHTA and CDR2 FQGTGA come from the germline V gene. V dropped 3 bases and J dropped 6; count of bases not matched to a gene: 9. Here the CDR3 DNA reads TGTGCCAGCAGCTTTGAGGGAGGGCTGGCTGATACGCAGTATTTT. It specifies CASSFEGGLADTQYF.

V gene TRBV2 combines with J gene TRBJ1-5; 7 bases line up with TRBD1. There are 16 residues in the CDR3. Germline values: CDR1 SNHLY, CDR2 FYNNEI. V shed 7 bases, J shed 1 base, and the junction held 10 bases outside the gene matches. CDR3 in amino acids: CASTQQGPGSNQPQHF. The CDR3 nucleotides read TGTGCCAGCACCCAACAGGGGCCCGGGAGCAATCAGCCCCAGCATTTT.

The chain's CDR3 is CASSQGRGRNTGELFF. CDR3 DNA: TGCGCCAGCAGTCAGGGGCGGGGACGTAACACCGGGGAGCTGTTTTTT. This chain connects TRBV23-1 to TRBJ2-2; possibly TRBD2 for D (6 bases). TRBV23-1 is flagged as an ORF with uncertain function. V lost 3 bases and J lost 2, with 13 bases in between. The CDR3 length is 16 residues.

This rearrangement joins TRBV18 to TRBJ1-4, with D unresolved. The CDR3 extends over 12 amino acids. V gave up 6 bases and J gave up 8 bases, with 10 bases separating them. Germline assignment: CDR1 KGHSH and CDR2 LQKENI. DNA of the CDR3: TGTGCCAGCTCCCCTCGAGAGGAAAAACTGTTTTTT. Translation: CASSPREEKLFF.

The chain has TRBV2 and TRBJ2-1; 11 bases map to TRBD2. The CDR3 has 16 amino acids. The V gene end was trimmed by 2 bases and the J gene end by 6 bases; junction bases not matched to a gene: 6. Germline assignment: CDR1 SNHLY and CDR2 FYNNEI. The CDR3 loop reads CASSELAGGRVNEQFF. CDR3 nucleotides: TGTGCCAGCAGTGAACTAGCGGGAGGTAGAGTCAATGAGCAGTTCTTC.

This clone was recorded only once. The V call is TRBV6-5, the J call TRBJ1-1; D remains ambiguous. The germline V gene encodes CDR1 MNHEY and CDR2 SVGAGI. CDR3 length: 15 residues. Trimming cost V 0 bases and J 4 bases, with 12 bases left between them. The DNA for the CDR3 is TGTGCCAGCAGTTACTCGAGAGCTTCGGGCACTGAAGCTTTCTTT. Its protein is CASSYSRASGTEAFF.

The chain joins TRBV6-5 to TRBJ2-5, with D possibly TRBD1 on 6 matching bases. The CDR3 sequence is 16 residues long. CDR1 is MNHEY, CDR2 SVGAGI, per germline. The ends were cut back, 0 bases at V and 0 bases at J, with 11 bases in the middle. CDR3 amino acids: CASSYSNRVYQETQYF. The DNA for the CDR3 is TGTGCCAGCAGTTACTCTAACAGGGTGTACCAAGAGACCCAGTACTTC.

V and J are TRBV6-1 and TRBJ2-7; TRBD2 matches 7 bases. Trimming took 7 bases from V and 3 from J; bases not matched to a gene: 12. Per the germline V gene, CDR1 is MNHNS and CDR2 is SASEGT. The CDR3 is made up of 15 amino acids. The CDR3 nucleotides are TGTGCCAGCAACTCACTCCGAGCGGGACTCTACGAGCAGTACTTC. Protein sequence: CASNSLRAGLYEQYF.

The rearrangement uses TRBV21-1 and TRBJ2-4; the table's D call, TRBD1, was not checked against the DNA. TRBV21-1 counts as a pseudogene. This CDR3 region has 17 residues. CDR3 in amino acids: CASSKGREKIAKNIQYF. The CDR3 DNA follows: TGTGCCAGCAGCAAGGGCAGGGAAAAAATAGCCAAAAACATTCAGTACTTC.

The V gene is TRBV11-2, the J gene TRBJ2-2; 7 positions match TRBD2. After removal of 1 base from V and 3 bases from J, the junction contained 5 bases not matched to a gene. CDR1 SGHAT and CDR2 FQNNGV come from the germline V gene. The CDR3 covers 16 residues. CDR3 residues: CASSLVAGVDTGELFF. In DNA form, the CDR3 reads TGTGCCAGCAGCTTAGTTGCGGGAGTGGACACCGGGGAGCTGTTTTTT.

The chain couples TRBV28 to TRBJ2-3, with 9 bases that match TRBD1. Germline V lookup: CDR1 MDHEN, CDR2 SYDVKM. V dropped 5 bases and J dropped 2; count of bases not matched to a gene: 8. CDR3 length equals 16 residues. The CDR3 sequence is CASSTGQGLNTDTQYF. The CDR3 nucleotides are TGTGCCAGCAGTACGGGACAGGGACTAAACACAGATACGCAGTATTTT. Full variable domain (rest looked up from reference TRBV28 and TRBJ2-3): DVKVTQSSRYLVKRTGEKVFLECVQDMDHENMFWYRQDPGLGLRLIYFSYDVKMKEKGDIPEGYSVSREKKERFSLILESASTNQTSMYLCASSTGQGLNTDTQYFGPGTRLTVL.

This chain connects TRBV10-2 to TRBJ2-4; 9 bases agree with TRBD1. This CDR3 has 16 residues. J was trimmed by 3 bases and V by 3 bases; bases with no gene match: 6. The germline V gene encodes CDR1 WSHSY and CDR2 SAAADI. CDR3 coding DNA: TGCGCCAGCAGTGAAACGACAGGGGGTTTCAAAAACATTCAGTACTTC. This gives the protein CASSETTGGFKNIQYF.

This clone has only a few counts. The J gene is TRBJ1-5, the V gene TRBV19; D perhaps matches TRBD1 (5 bases). This CDR3 has 15 residues. The V gene lost 9 bases and the J gene lost 4 bases, with 19 bases spanning the gap. Germline values: CDR1 LNHDA, CDR2 SQIVND (reference sequence). The DNA of the CDR3 is TGTGCCAGCAGGGCCATCCTAGGAGGGAATCAGCCCCAGCATTTT. This encodes CASRAILGGNQPQHF.

V and J are TRBV29-1 and TRBJ2-1; 15 bases are a match to TRBD2. Germline CDR1 is SQVTM and CDR2 is ANQGSEA. The V segment lost 6 bases and the J segment 5 bases; nucleotides outside the gene matches: 11. This CDR3 has 17 amino acids. The chain's CDR3 is CSVRGLAGGHLNNEQFF. The CDR3 DNA reads TGCAGCGTGAGGGGACTAGCGGGAGGTCACCTCAACAATGAGCAGTTCTTC.

The chain links TRBV19 to TRBJ2-1; D unresolved. CDR3 length equals 15 residues. Germline CDR1 LNHDA, CDR2 SQIVND (reference sequence). V was trimmed by 6 bases and J by 8 bases, leaving 20 bases between them. CDR3 DNA: TGTGCCAGTAGCCACGGTCTGGGTGTGAGCGATGAGCAGTTCTTC. This translates into CASSHGLGVSDEQFF.

The V call is TRBV5-1, the J call TRBJ1-1; D remains unclear. The length of the CDR3 is 13 residues. Looked up from germline, CDR1 is SGHRS and CDR2 is YFSETQ. V lost 6 bases, J lost 4 bases, and 13 bases lay in between. The CDR3 here is CASTRGSGTEAFF. The DNA for the CDR3 is TGCGCCAGCACCCGGGGTAGCGGCACTGAAGCTTTCTTT.